This TCR beta chain was documented in a study of T-cell memory formation after mild COVID-19. Libraries for TCRalpha and TCRbeta carried sample barcodes and unique molecular identifiers via 5'RACE. In TCRdb, the 5' RACE reads were re-called with MiXCR into one record per CDR3 protein. In the table there are 500,000 to 650,000 distinct CDR3 sequences, about a fifth of which are singletons. The ends were cut back, 4 bases at V and 5 bases at J, with 10 bases in the middle. Per the germline V gene, CDR1 is KGHDR and CDR2 is SFDVKD. CDR3 length: 14 residues. This clonotype was sampled from an adult woman who had mild COVID-19 (a few samples of this study predate the infection). Cell type and time point are not known. Source material: PBMCs or a T cell subset sorted from them (not recorded which). The chain couples TRBV24-1 to TRBJ2-2, with D possibly matching TRBD1 (5 bases). Here the CDR3 reads CATSERYRTGELFF. The DNA of the CDR3 is TGTGCCACCAGTGAGAGATACAGGACCGGGGAGCTGTTTTTT.